The 14 T cell receptor beta chains listed next were all sequenced from one sample in a study of blood T cell repertoires in COVID-19. Clones were sequenced by immunoSEQ multiplex PCR, and TCRdb holds only the in-frame ones, with some missing. The table shows a few hundred thousand clones, with roughly 84% occurring only once. Material: PBMCs or T cells enriched from blood (not recorded which). The receptors were sampled from a middle-aged woman who had recovered from COVID-19.

The gene calls are TRBV3-1 (or the pseudogene TRBV3-2) and TRBJ2-6, with 7 nucleotides matching TRBD1. V dropped 6 bases and J dropped 1; count of bases not matched to a gene: 3. Germline CDR1 is LGHDT and CDR2 is YNNKEL (reference sequence). The CDR3 covers 15 residues. The CDR3 DNA is TGTGCCAGCAGTCGACAGGGTTCTGGGGCCAACGTCCTGACTTTC. The encoded protein is CASSRQGSGANVLTF.

The chain employs TRBV7-2 and TRBJ2-1, with 8 bases fitting TRBD2. Germline CDR1 is SGHTA and CDR2 is FQGNSA. The V gene end was trimmed by 5 bases and the J gene end by 5 bases; junction bases not matched to a gene: 11. This CDR3 contains 16 residues. As DNA, the CDR3 is TGTGCCAGCAGCCCCTCTCATAGCGGGACAAACAATGAGCAGTTCTTC. Translation: CASSPSHSGTNNEQFF.

The chain uses TRBV12-3 or TRBV12-4 and TRBJ2-1, with a tentative D call TRBD2 (6 bases). There are 13 residues in the CDR3. The ends were cut back, 10 bases at V and 6 bases at J, with 16 bases in the middle. The CDR3 sequence: CAITPAGSNEQFF. In DNA form, the CDR3 reads TGTGCCATTACGCCCGCGGGATCCAATGAGCAGTTCTTC.

V is TRBV10-3 and J is TRBJ1-5; 7 bases are shared with TRBD1. CDR3 size: 13 residues. The trim removed 3 bases at V and 5 bases at J, leaving 1 base unmatched. CDR1 and CDR2 (germline): ENHRY, SYGVKD. The CDR3 sequence: CAISDDRDQPQHF. DNA for the CDR3: TGTGCCATCAGTGATGACAGGGATCAGCCCCAGCATTTT.

This clone appeared a single time. CDR3 sequence reads: CSASTGGTDTQYF. In DNA form, the CDR3 reads TGCAGCGCATCGACAGGCGGCACAGATACGCAGTATTTT. The chain carries TRBV29-1 and TRBJ2-3; a possible D gene is TRBD1 (6 bases). The length of the CDR3 is 13 residues. Germline V lookup: CDR1 SQVTM, CDR2 ANQGSEA. V was clipped by 7 bases and J by 1 base, with 12 bases between them.

This chain connects TRBV20-1 to TRBJ2-1; D unresolved. CDR1 is DFQATT and CDR2 is SNEGSKA in the germline V gene (reference sequence). This CDR3 has 14 amino acids. V was cut by 3 bases and J by 7 bases, with 16 bases left in between. This CDR3 reads CSASSFLVWNEQFF. CDR3 bases: TGCAGTGCTAGTTCATTCCTAGTTTGGAATGAGCAGTTCTTC.

The chain combines TRBV28 with TRBJ1-2; TRBD1 matches at 11 bases. Per germline, CDR1 MDHEN and CDR2 SYDVKM. V shed 5 bases, J shed 8 bases, and the junction held 25 bases outside the gene matches. The CDR3 runs to 20 residues. The CDR3 loop is CASSLGKLLNVGQGAWGYTF. The CDR3 region has the DNA TGTGCCAGCAGTCTAGGGAAGCTCCTCAACGTCGGACAGGGGGCGTGGGGCTACACCTTC.

The chain is built from TRBV5-6 and TRBJ2-5; no firm D call. This CDR3 has 13 amino acids. With 1 base removed from V and 4 bases from J, the gap between germline ends came to 8 bases. CDR1 SGHDT and CDR2 YYEEEE come from the germline V gene. The CDR3 nucleotides are TGTGCCAGCAGCTTGAAAGCGTTAGAGACCCAGTACTTC. It codes for CASSLKALETQYF.

CDR3 region: CASSGTSRELFF. CDR3 sequence (DNA): TGTGCCAGCAGTGGTACTAGCCGGGAGCTGTTTTTT. The rearrangement uses TRBV25-1 and TRBJ2-2; possibly TRBD2 for D (6 bases). The CDR3 is made up of 12 amino acids. The germline V and J ends were trimmed by 4 bases and 9 bases, with 9 bases remaining between them. Germline CDR1 and CDR2: MGHDK and SYGVNS.

The chain uses TRBV7-8 and TRBJ2-1, with TRBD2 matching over 13 bases. J was trimmed by 2 bases and V by 5 bases; bases with no gene match: 21. Germline V gene data show CDR1 as SGHVS and CDR2 as FQNEAQ. The CDR3 consists of 22 residues. The CDR3 is CASSHGYRGRTSGSFAYNEQFF. CDR3 nucleotide sequence: TGTGCCAGCAGCCATGGTTACAGGGGGAGGACTAGCGGGAGTTTCGCCTACAATGAGCAGTTCTTC.

The chain is built from TRBV3-1 (or the pseudogene TRBV3-2) and TRBJ1-2, with 10 bases matching TRBD1. This CDR3 has 13 amino acids. V lost 4 bases to trimming and J lost 6 bases; unmatched junction nucleotides: 2. The germline gives CDR1 LGHDT, CDR2 YNNKEL (reference sequence). The CDR3 loop is CASSRGTGDGYTF. The DNA for the CDR3 is TGTGCCAGCAGCCGCGGGACAGGGGATGGCTACACCTTC.

The chain uses TRBV4-1 and TRBJ2-5, with D possibly matching TRBD1 (6 bases). In germline, CDR1 is MGHRA, CDR2 YSYEKL. This CDR3 is 15 amino acids long. V shed 2 bases and J shed 1 base, with 11 bases lying between them. In DNA, the CDR3 is TGCGCCAGCAGCCAACTACAGGACAGCCAAGAGACCCAGTACTTC. Protein product: CASSQLQDSQETQYF.

V is TRBV6-5 and J is TRBJ2-5; D gene ambiguous. V was trimmed by 5 bases and J by 3 bases, leaving 10 bases between them. Per the germline V gene, CDR1 is MNHEY and CDR2 is SVGAGI. The CDR3 covers 13 residues. The CDR3 nucleotides are TGTGCCAGCAGTCGGGTCAGAAAAGAGACCCAGTACTTC. Its protein is CASSRVRKETQYF.

The CDR3, as DNA: TGTGCCAGCAGCCAAGGACTAGGCGGGGATACGCAGTATTTT. Protein product: CASSQGLGGDTQYF. The chain couples TRBV4-2 to TRBJ2-3, with D perhaps matching TRBD2 (6 bases). Germline CDR1 reads LGHNA; CDR2 reads YNFKEQ. Trimming stripped 1 base from V and 6 bases from J, with 11 bases between. This CDR3 comprises 14 residues.